The TCR beta chain under discussion was sequenced for a study of human T cells and chemical hapten exposure. Study-wide points: TCRs exceeding 1 in 1000 frequency stayed unchanged with DPC sensitization.

Time point: healthy volunteer bleed at 2 weeks. Sequencing started from total RNA isolated from unfractionated whole blood. This clonotype has just a few counts. Its antigen is currently unknown. The library tagged individual cDNA molecules with unique molecular identifiers. TCRdb reprocessed the RACE reads via MiXCR and lists one record per CDR3 protein. The data contain under 95,000 distinct CDR3 sequences, roughly 8.5% of them singletons. The CDR3 spans 16 residues. Germline V gene lookup returns CDR1 MNHNS and CDR2 SASEGT. V shed 6 bases and J shed 3 bases, with 19 bases lying between them. The sequenced material came from whole blood. The chain recombines TRBV6-1 with TRBJ2-3, with D perhaps TRBD1 (5 bases). The sequence derives from a female donor in good health. Some clones in this sample may be carry-over from other donors' samples. CDR3 nucleotides: TGTGCCAGCAGAGGTACTCAGGGTGACGGGACAGATACGCAGTATTTT. Translation: CASRGTQGDGTDTQYF.